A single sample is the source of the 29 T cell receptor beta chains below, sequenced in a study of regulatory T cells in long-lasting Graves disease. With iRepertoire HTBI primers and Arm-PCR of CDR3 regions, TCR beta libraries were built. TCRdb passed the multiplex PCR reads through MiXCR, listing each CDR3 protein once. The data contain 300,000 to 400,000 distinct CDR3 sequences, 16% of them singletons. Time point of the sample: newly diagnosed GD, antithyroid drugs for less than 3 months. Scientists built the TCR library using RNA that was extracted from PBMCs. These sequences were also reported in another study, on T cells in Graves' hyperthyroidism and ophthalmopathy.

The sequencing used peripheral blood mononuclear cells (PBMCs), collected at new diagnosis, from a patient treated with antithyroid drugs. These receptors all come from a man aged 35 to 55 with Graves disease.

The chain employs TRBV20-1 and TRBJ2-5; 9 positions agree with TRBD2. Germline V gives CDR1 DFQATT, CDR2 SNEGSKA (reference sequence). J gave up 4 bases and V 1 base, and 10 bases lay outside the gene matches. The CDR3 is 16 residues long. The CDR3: CSARGSAGGPGETQYF. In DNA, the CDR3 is TGCAGTGCTAGAGGATCCGCGGGGGGGCCAGGAGAGACCCAGTACTTC.

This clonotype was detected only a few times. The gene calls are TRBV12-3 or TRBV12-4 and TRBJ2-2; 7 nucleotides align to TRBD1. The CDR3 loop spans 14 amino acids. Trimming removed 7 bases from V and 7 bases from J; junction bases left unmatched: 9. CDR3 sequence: CASNPDRLGGELFF. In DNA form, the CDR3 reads TGTGCCAGCAATCCGGACAGGCTCGGCGGGGAGCTGTTTTTT.

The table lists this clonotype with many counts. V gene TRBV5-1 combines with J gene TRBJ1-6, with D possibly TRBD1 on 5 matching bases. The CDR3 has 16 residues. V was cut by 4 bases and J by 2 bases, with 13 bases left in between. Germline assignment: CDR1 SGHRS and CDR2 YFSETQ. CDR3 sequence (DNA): TGCGCCAGCAGCGGAATAGTAGGGGCCTATAATTCACCCCTCCACTTT. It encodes CASSGIVGAYNSPLHF.

The CDR3 nucleotides are TGTGCCACCAGTGATTCTAGCTACACCGGGGAGCTGTTTTTT. Protein product: CATSDSSYTGELFF. This chain uses TRBV24-1 with TRBJ2-2; D possibly corresponds to TRBD2 (5 bases). The CDR3 loop spans 14 amino acids. Deletions cut 2 bases from V and 3 bases from J, with 6 bases between. Germline lookup yields CDR1 KGHDR and CDR2 SFDVKD.

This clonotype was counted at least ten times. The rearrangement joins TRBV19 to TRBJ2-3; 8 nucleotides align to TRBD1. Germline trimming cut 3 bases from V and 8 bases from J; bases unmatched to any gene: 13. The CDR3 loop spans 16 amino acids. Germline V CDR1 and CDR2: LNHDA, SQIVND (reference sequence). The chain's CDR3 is CASSMRSGQGFGTQYF. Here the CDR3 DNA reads TGTGCCAGTAGTATGAGGTCTGGACAGGGTTTTGGTACGCAGTATTTT.

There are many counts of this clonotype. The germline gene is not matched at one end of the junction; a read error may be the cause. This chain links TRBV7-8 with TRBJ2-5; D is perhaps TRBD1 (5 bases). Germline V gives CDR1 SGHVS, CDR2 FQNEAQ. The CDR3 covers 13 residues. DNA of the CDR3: TGCAGAAGGGAAGGGGAATCGCACGAGACCCAGTACTTC. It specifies CRREGESHETQYF.

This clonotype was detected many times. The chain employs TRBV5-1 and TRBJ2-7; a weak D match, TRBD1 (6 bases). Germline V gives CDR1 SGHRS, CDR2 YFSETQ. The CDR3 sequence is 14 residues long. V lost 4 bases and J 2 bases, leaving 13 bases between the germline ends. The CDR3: CASSLSGVTYEQYF. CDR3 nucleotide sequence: TGCGCCAGCAGCCTATCAGGGGTTACCTACGAGCAGTACTTC.

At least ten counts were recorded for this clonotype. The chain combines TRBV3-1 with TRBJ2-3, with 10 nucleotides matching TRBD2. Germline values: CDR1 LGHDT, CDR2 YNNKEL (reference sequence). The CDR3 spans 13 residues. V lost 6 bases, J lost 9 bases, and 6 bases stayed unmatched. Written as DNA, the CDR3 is TGTGCCAGCAGAACTAGCGGGGAGTACACGCAGTATTTT. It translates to CASRTSGEYTQYF.

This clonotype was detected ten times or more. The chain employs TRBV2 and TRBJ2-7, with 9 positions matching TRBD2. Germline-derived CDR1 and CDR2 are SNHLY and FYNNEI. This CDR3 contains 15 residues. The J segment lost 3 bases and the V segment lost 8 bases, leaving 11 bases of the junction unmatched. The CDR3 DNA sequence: TGTGCCAGCCTGGCGCTGGCGGGGGGGAACTACGAGCAGTACTTC. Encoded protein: CASLALAGGNYEQYF. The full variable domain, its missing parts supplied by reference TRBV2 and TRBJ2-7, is EPEVTQTPSHQVTQMGQEVILRCVPISNHLYFYWYRQILGQKVEFLVSFYNNEISEKSEIFDDQFSVERPDGSNFTLKIRSTKLEDSAMYFCASLALAGGNYEQYFGPGTRLTVT.

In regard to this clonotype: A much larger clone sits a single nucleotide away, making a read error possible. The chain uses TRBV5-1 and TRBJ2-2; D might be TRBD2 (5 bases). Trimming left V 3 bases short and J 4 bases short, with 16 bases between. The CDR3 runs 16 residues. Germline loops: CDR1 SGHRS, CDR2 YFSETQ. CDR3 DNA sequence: TGCGCCAGCAGCTCGGTCCCGGGTGCGGGCACCGGGGAGCTGTTTTTT. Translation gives CASSSVPGAGTGELFF. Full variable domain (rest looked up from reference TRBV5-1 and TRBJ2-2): KAGVTQTPRYLIKTRGQQVTLSCSPISGHRSVSWYQQTPGQGLQFLFEYFSETQRNKGNFPGRFSGRQFSNSRSEMNVSTLELGDSALYLCASSSVPGAGTGELFFGEGSRLTVL.

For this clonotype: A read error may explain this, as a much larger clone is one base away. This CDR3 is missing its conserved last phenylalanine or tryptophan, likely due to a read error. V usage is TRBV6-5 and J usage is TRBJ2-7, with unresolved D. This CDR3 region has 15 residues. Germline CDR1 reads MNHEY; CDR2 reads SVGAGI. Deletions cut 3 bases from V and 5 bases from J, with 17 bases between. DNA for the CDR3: TGTGCCAGCAGTTATTTGGTCGGAGCGTTACACGAGCAGTACCTC. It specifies CASSYLVGALHEQYL.

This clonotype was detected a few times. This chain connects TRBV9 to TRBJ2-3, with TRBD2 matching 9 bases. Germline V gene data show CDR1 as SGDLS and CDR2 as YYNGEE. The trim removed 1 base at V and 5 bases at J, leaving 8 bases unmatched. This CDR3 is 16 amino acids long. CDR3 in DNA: TGTGCCAGCAGCGTACCGACTAGCGGATTGGGAGATACGCAGTATTTT. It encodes CASSVPTSGLGDTQYF. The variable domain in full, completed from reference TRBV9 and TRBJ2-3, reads DSGVTQTPKHLITATGQRVTLRCSPRSGDLSVYWYQQSLDQGLQFLIQYYNGEERAKGNILERFSAQQFPDLHSELNLSSLELGDSALYFCASSVPTSGLGDTQYFGPGTRLTVL.

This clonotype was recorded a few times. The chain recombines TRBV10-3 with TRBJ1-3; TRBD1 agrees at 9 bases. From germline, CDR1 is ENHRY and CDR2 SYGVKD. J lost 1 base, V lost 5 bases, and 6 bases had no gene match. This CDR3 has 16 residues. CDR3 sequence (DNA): TGTGCCATCAGTAGGGACAGGGCGTCTTCTGGAAACACCATATATTTT. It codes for CAISRDRASSGNTIYF.

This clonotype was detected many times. The CDR3 here is CAGQGKLSDEQYF. As DNA, the CDR3 is TGTGCCGGCCAGGGGAAACTGTCGGACGAGCAGTACTTC. V and J are TRBV30 and TRBJ2-7; possibly TRBD1 for D (6 bases). CDR1 and CDR2 (germline): GTSNPN, SVGIG (reference sequence). Trimming took off 8 bases at V and 5 bases at J, with 19 bases between the two ends. This CDR3 contains 13 residues.

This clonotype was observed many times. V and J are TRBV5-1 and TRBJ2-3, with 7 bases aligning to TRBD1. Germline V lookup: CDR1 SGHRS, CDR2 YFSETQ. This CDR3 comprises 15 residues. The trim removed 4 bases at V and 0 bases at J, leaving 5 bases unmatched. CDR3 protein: CASSGGTASTDTQYF. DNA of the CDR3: TGCGCCAGCAGCGGTGGGACAGCTAGCACAGATACGCAGTATTTT.

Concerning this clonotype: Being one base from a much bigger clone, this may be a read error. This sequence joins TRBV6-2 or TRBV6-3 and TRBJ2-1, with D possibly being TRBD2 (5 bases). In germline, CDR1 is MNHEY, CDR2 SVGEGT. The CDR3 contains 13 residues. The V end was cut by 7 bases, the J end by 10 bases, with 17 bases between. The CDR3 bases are TGTGCCAGCAACGGCGGGTGGTCCTACGAGCAGTTCTTC. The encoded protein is CASNGGWSYEQFF.

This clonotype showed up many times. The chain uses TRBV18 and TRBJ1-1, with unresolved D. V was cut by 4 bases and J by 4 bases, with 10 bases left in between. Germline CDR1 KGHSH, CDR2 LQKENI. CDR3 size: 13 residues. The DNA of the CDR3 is TGTGCCAGCTCACTACAGAGGAGCACTGAAGCTTTCTTT. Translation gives CASSLQRSTEAFF.

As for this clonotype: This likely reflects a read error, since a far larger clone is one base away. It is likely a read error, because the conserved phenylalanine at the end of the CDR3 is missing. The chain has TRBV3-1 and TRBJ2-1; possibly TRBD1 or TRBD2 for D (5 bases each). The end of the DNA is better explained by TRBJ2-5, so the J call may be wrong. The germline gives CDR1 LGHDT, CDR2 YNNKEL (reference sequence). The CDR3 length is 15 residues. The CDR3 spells CASTQTHARGETQYL. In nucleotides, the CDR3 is TGTGCCAGCACCCAGACTCACGCGAGGGGAGAGACCCAGTACCTC.

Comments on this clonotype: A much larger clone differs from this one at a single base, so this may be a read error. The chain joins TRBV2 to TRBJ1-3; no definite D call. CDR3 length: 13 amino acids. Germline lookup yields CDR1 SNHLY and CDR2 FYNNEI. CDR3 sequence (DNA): TGTGCCGGCAGTGTTGTTCGGGAAAACACCATATATTTT. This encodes CAGSVVRENTIYF. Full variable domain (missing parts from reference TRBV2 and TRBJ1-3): EPEVTQTPSHQVTQMGQEVILRCVPISNHLYFYWYRQILGQKVEFLVSFYNNEISEKSEIFDDQFSVERPDGSNFTLKIRSTKLEDSAMYFCAGSVVRENTIYFGEGSWLTVV.

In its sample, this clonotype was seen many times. DNA of the CDR3: TGCGCCAGCAGCCAGTCGGACAGGGGCATATTCAATGAGCAGTTCTTC. Its translation: CASSQSDRGIFNEQFF. This chain uses TRBV4-1 with TRBJ2-1; 9 bases are a match to TRBD1. The J segment lost 6 bases and the V segment lost 3 bases, leaving 9 bases of the junction unmatched. The germline V gene encodes CDR1 MGHRA and CDR2 YSYEKL. The CDR3 covers 16 residues.

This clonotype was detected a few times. In DNA, the CDR3 is TGTGCCAGCAGTCTCCTGTTATCTGGCGAGCAGTACTTC. This sequence encodes CASSLLLSGEQYF. The chain uses TRBV12-3 or TRBV12-4 and TRBJ2-7; no definite D call. CDR3 size: 13 residues. Trimming removed 5 bases at V and 6 bases at J, with 14 bases between.

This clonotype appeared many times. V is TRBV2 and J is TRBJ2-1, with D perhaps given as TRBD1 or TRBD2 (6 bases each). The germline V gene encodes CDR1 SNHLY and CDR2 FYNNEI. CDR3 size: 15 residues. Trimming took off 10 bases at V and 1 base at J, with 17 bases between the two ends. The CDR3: CATKEGGRSYNEQFF. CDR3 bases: TGTGCCACCAAAGAGGGGGGCAGGTCCTACAATGAGCAGTTCTTC.

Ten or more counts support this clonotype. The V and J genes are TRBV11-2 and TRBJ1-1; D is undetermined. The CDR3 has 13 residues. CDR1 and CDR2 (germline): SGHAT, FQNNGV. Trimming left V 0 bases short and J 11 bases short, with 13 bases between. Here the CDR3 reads CASSLDMGGAAFF. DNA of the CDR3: TGTGCCAGCAGCTTAGATATGGGCGGTGCGGCTTTCTTT. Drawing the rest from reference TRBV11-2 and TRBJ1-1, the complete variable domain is EAGVAQSPRYKIIEKRQSVAFWCNPISGHATLYWYQQILGQGPKLLIQFQNNGVVDDSQLPKDRFSAERLKGVDSTLKIQPAKLEDSAVYLCASSLDMGGAAFFGQGTRLTVV.

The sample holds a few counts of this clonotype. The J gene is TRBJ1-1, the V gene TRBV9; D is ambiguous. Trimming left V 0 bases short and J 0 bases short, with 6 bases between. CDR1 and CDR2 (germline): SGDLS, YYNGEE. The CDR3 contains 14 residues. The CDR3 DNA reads TGTGCCAGCAGCGTAGGCCTTATGAACACTGAAGCTTTCTTT. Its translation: CASSVGLMNTEAFF.

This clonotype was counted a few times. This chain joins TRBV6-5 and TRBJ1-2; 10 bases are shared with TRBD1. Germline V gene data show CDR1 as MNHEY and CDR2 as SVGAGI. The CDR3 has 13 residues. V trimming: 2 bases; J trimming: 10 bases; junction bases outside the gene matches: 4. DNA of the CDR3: TGTGCCAGCAGTTACCGGGACAGGGGACTCTACACCTTC. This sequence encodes CASSYRDRGLYTF.

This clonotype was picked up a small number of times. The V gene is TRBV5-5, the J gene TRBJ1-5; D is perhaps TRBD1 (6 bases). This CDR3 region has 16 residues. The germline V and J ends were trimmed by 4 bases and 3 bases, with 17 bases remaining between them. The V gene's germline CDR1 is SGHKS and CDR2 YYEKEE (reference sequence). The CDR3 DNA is TGTGCCAGCAGCGGCGGACCTAGACAGGTCAATCAGCCCCAGCATTTT. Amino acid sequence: CASSGGPRQVNQPQHF.

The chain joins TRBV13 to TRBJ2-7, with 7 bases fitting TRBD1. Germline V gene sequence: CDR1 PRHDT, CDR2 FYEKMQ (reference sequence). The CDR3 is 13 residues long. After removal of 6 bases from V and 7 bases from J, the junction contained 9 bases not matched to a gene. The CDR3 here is CASRKGALPEQYF. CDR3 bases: TGTGCCAGCAGGAAGGGGGCCCTTCCTGAGCAGTACTTC.

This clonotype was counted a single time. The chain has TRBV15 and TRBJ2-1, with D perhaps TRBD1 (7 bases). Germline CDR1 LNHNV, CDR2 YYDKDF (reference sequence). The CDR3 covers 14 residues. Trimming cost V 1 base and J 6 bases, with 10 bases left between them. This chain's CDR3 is CATSRGGTANEQFF. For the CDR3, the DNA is TGTGCCACCAGCAGAGGCGGGACAGCCAATGAGCAGTTCTTC.

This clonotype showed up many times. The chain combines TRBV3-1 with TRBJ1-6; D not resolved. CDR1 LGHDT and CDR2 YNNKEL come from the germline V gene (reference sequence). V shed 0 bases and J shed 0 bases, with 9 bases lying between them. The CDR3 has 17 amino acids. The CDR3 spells CASSQDRATSYNSPLHF. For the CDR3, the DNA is TGTGCCAGCAGCCAAGATCGGGCGACCTCCTATAATTCACCCCTCCACTTT.